This T cell receptor beta chain was documented in a study of blood T cell repertoires in COVID-19. The table came from immunoSEQ multiplex PCR; TCRdb's copy has only in-frame clones and leaves some out. The sample holds approximately 340,000 clones, approximately 88% seen once. Germline assignment: CDR1 MNHEY and CDR2 SVGEGT. V lost 6 bases and J 3 bases, leaving 11 bases between the germline ends. This CDR3 region has 13 residues. The rearrangement links TRBV6-2 or TRBV6-3 to TRBJ1-2; D might be TRBD1 (5 bases). The receptor's source is a man aged 30-40 years with COVID-19, enrolled during active disease. Sequenced input: peripheral blood. This CDR3 reads CASSLQGDYGYTF. In DNA, the CDR3 is TGTGCCAGCAGCCTCCAAGGGGACTATGGCTACACCTTC.